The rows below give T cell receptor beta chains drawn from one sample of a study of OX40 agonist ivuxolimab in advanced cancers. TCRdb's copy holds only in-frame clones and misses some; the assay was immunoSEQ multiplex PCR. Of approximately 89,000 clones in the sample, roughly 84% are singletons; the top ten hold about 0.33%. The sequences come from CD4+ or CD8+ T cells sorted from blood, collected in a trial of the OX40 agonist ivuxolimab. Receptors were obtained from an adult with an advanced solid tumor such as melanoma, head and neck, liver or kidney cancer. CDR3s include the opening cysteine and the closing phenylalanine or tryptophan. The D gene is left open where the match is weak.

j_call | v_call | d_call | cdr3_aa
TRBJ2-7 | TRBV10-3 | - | CAISELGGEQYF
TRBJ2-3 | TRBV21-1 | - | CASLVAEKGETVPDTQYF
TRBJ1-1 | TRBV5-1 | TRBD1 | CASSLTGTGNTEAFF
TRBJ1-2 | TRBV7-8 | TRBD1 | CASSLKGGQQNYGYTF
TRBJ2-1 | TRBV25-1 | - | CASSDLGTATYNEQFF
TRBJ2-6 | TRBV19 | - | CASKGDSGANVLTF
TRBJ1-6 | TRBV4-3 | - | CASSQDHLRSSYNSPLHF
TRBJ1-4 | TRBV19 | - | CASSILQGQFGEKLFF
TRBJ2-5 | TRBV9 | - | CASTRTQSLETQYF
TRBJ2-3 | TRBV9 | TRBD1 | CASSVGRRRQGSTDTQYF
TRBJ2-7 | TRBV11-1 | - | CASSLEVGPYEQYF
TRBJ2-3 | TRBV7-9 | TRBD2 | CASSLGLGLAGTDTQYF
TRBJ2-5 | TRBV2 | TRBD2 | CASSALLAGPQETQYF
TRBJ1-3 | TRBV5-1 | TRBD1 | CASGDSGNTIYF
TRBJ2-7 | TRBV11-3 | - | CASSLGQTYEQYF
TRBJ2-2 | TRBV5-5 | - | CASSPRFPGELFF
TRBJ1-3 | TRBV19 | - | CASSQTGTPGNTIYF
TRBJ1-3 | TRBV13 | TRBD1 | CASSDGQGANTIYF
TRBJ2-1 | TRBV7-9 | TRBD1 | CASSAGQGFNEQFF
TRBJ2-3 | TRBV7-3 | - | CASSLYQGGDTQYF
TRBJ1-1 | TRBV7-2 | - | CASSSHSGTLGTEAFF
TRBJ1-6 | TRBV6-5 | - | CASSSRRQANSPLHF
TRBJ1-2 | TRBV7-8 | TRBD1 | CASSPLTGGYGYTF
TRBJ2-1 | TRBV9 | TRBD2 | CASSVPGLAGGRYNEQFF
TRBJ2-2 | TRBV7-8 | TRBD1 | CASSRRTRRGRDGELFF
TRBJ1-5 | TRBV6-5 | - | CASSLSTGTNQPQHF
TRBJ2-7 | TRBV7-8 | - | CASSRSYEQYF
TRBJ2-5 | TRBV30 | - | CAWSLARPGVGETQYF
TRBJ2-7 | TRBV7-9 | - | CASSLAGQRGGYEQYF
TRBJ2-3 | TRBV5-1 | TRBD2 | CASSPEAGRRTDTQYF
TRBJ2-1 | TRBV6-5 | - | CASSYGGPNNEQFF
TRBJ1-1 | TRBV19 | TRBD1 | CASSIRDRGLAFF
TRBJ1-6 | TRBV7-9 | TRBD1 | CASSWDSYNSPLHF
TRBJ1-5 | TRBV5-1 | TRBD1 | CASSPDRGDQPQHF
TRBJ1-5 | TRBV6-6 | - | CASSSRTYSNQPQHF
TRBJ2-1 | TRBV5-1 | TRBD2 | CASSSQVRAGGNEQFF
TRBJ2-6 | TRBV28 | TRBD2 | CASRGTSGALSGANVLTF
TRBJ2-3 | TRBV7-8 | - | CASSLVSVGLVPDTQYF
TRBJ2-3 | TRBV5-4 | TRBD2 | CASSFPQRGLLPDTQYF
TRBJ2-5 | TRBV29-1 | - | CSDQPTQGPGETQYF
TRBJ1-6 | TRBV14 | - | CASSGQNSPLHF
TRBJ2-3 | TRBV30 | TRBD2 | CAWTSGGGDTQYF
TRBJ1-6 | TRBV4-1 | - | CASSQDARGNYNSPLHF
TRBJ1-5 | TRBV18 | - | CASSPDSSNQPQHF
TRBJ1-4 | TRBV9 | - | CASSVSKGEGEKLFF
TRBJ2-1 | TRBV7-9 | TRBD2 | CASSLSRTRYNEQFF
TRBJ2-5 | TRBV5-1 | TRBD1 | CASSLALAGGYAETQYF
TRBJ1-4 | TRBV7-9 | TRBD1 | CASSLAQGVATNEKLFF
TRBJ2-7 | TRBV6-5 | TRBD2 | CASSFRLAGVNEQYF
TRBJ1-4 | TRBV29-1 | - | CSVTTGRGEKLFF
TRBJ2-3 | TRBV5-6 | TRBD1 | CASSLVTGQGTDTQYF
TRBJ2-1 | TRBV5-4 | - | CASSLPTPSDEQFF
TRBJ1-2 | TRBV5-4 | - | CASSHRGGVVGYTF
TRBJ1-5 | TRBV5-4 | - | CASSLEGGDQPQHF
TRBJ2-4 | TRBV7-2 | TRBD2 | CASSLETSGGKLAKNIQYF
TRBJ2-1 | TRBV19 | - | CASSMGRGSDNEQFF
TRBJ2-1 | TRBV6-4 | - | CASSDRGAAYNEQFF
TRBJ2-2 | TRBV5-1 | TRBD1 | CASSSPETGSAGELFF